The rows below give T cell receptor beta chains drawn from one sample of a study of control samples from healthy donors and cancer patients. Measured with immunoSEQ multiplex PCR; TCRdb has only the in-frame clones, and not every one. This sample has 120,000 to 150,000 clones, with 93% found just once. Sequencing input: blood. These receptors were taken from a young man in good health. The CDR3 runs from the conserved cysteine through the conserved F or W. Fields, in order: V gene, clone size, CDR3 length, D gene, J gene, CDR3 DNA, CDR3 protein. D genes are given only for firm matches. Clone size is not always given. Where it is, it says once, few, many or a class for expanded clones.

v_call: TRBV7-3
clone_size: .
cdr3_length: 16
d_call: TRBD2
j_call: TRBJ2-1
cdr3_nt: TGTGCCAGCAGCTCCGGACTAGCGGGAGTCTACAATGAGCAGTTCTTC
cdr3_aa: CASSSGLAGVYNEQFF

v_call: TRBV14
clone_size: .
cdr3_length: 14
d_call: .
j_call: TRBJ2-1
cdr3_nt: TGTGCCAGCAGCCAAGTCGTCGGTAACAATGAGCAGTTCTTC
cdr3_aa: CASSQVVGNNEQFF

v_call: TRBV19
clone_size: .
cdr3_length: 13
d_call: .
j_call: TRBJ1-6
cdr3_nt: TGTGCCAGTAGTACAGGACGGGGGGAACCCCTCCACTTT
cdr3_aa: CASSTGRGEPLHF

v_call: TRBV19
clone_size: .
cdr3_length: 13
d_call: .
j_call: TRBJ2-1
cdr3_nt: TGTGCCAGTAGTATGCAGGGTTCGGATGAGCAGTTCTTC
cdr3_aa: CASSMQGSDEQFF

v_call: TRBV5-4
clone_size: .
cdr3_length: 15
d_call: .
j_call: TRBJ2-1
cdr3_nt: TGTGCCAGCAGCTTTTTATTCCGCTCCTACAATGAGCAGTTCTTC
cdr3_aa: CASSFLFRSYNEQFF

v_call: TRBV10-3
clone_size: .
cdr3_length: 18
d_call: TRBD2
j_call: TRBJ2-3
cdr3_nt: TGTGCCATCAGTCTAAGTAGGACTAGCGGGAGGGTTGCAGATACGCAGTATTTT
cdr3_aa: CAISLSRTSGRVADTQYF

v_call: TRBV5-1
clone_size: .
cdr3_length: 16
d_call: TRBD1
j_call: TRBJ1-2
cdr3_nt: TGCGCCAGCAGCGGGGGACAGGGGGCAATCCGGTATGGCTACACCTTC
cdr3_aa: CASSGGQGAIRYGYTF

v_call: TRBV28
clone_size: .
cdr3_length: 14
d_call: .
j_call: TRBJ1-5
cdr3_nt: TGTGCCAGCAGCTCCGCGTCTGACAATCAGCCCCAGCATTTT
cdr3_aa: CASSSASDNQPQHF

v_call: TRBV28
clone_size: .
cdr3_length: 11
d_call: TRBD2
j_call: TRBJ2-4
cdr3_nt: TGTGCCAGCGGTTCGGGGGGCATTCAGTACTTC
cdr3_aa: CASGSGGIQYF

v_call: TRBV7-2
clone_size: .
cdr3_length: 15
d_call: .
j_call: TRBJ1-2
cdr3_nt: TGTGCCAGCAGCTTAGTCGGGGCAGCTAACTATGGCTACACCTTC
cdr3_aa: CASSLVGAANYGYTF

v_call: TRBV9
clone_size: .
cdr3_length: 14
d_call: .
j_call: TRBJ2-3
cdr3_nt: TGTGCCAGCAGCGTAGCCAGGGGAACAGATACGCAGTATTTT
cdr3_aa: CASSVARGTDTQYF

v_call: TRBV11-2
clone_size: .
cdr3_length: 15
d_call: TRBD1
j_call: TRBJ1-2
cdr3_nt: TGTGCCAGCAGCCCCTTAGGGACAGGGGGCGATGGCTACACCTTC
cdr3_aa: CASSPLGTGGDGYTF

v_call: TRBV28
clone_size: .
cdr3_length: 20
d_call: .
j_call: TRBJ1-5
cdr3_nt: TGTGCCAGCAGTTGGGATCCCAGGGAGGGTGAGGTTTATAGCAATCAGCCCCAGCATTTT
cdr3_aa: CASSWDPREGEVYSNQPQHF

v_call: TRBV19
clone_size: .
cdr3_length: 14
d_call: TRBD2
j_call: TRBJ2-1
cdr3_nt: TGTGCCAGTAGTATCGGGACTAGCGGGAGGATGCAGTTCTTC
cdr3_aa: CASSIGTSGRMQFF

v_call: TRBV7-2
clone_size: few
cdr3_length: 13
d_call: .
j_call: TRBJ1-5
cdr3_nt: TGTGCCAGCAGCTCCGATAGCAATCAGCCCCAGCATTTT
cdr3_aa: CASSSDSNQPQHF

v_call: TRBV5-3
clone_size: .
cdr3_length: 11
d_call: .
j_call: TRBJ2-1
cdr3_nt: TGTGCCAGAAGCTTGGAGGGTGAGCAGTTCTTC
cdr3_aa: CARSLEGEQFF

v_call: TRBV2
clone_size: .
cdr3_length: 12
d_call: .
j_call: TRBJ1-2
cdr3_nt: TGTGCCAGCAGCGCAGGGTTGGGCGGCTACACCTTC
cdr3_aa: CASSAGLGGYTF

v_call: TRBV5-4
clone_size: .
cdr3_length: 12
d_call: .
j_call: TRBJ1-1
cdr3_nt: TGTGCCAGCAGCTTGGATAACAGAAAGGCTTTCTTT
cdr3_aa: CASSLDNRKAFF

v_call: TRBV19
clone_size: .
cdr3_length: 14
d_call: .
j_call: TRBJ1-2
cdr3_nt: TGTGCCAGCGCAGTTGACCGGGGAAACTATGGCTACACCTTC
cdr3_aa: CASAVDRGNYGYTF

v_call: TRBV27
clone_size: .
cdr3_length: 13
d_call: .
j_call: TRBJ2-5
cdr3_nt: TGTGCCAGTAGGCGGGACTCTAAGGAGACCCAGTACTTC
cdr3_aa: CASRRDSKETQYF

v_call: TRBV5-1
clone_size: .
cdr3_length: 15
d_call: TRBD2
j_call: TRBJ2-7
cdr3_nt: TGCGCCAGCAGTCCCGGACTAGCCGTCTGGGAGGAGCAGTACTTC
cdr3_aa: CASSPGLAVWEEQYF

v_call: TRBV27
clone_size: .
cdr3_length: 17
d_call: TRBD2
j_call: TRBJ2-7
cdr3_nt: TGTGCCAGCAGTTTAGGGACTAGCGGGGGGCCCTCCTACGAGCAGTACTTC
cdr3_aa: CASSLGTSGGPSYEQYF

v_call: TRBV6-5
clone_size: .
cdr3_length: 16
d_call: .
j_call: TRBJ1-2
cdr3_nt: TGTGCCAGCAGTTACCGGAGGACACGCACTAACTATGGCTACACCTTC
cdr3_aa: CASSYRRTRTNYGYTF

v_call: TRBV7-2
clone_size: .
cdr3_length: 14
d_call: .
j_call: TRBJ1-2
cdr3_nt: TGTGCCAGCAGCTTAGCGGCTATCGGGGACGCCGATTCCTTC
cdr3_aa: CASSLAAIGDADSF

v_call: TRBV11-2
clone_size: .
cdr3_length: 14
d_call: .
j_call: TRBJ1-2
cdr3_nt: TGTGCCAGCAGCTTAGTCGGGACCGATTATGGCTACACCTTC
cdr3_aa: CASSLVGTDYGYTF

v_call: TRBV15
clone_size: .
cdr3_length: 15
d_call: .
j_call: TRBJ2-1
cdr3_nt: TGTGCCACCAGCAGAGATAGCCGGGGTACAGCTGAGCAGTTCTTC
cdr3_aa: CATSRDSRGTAEQFF

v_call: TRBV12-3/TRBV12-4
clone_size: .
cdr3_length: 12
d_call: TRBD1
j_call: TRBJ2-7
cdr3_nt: TGTGCCAGCGGACAGGCGTCCTACGAGCAGTACTTC
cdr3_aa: CASGQASYEQYF

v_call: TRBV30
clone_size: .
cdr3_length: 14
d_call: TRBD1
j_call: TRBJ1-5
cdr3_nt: TGTGCCTGGGGGACAGGGTATAGCAATCAGCCCCAGCATTTT
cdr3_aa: CAWGTGYSNQPQHF

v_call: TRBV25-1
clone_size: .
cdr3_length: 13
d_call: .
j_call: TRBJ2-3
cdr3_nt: TGTGCCAGCAGTGGTTCCCCGACAGATACGCAGTATTTT
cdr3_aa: CASSGSPTDTQYF

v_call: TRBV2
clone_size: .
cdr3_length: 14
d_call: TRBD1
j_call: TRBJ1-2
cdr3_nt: TGTGCCAGCAGCCCCGGGACAGGCGATTATGGCTACACCTTC
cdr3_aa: CASSPGTGDYGYTF

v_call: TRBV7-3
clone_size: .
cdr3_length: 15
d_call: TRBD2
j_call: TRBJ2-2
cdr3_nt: TGTGCCAGCAGCTTATTGGGAGGGGAAACCGGGGAGCTGTTTTTT
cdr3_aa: CASSLLGGETGELFF

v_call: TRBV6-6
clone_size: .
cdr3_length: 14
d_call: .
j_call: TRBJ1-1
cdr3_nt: TGTGCCAGCAGTCCGGGACCAACGAACACTGAAGCTTTCTTT
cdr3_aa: CASSPGPTNTEAFF

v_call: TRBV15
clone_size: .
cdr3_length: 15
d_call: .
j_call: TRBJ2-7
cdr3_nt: TGTGCCACCAGCAGGGATACAGGGTCCCCCTCCGAGCAGTACTTC
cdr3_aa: CATSRDTGSPSEQYF

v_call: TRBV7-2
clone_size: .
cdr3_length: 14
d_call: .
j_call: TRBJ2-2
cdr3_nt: TGTGCCAGCATGGTGAGGGTAGGGACCGGGGAGCTGTTTTTT
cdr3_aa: CASMVRVGTGELFF

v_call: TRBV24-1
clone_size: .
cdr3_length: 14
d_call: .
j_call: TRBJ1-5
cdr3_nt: TGTGCCACCAGTGACCCGACAGGCAATCAGCCCCAGCATTTT
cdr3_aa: CATSDPTGNQPQHF

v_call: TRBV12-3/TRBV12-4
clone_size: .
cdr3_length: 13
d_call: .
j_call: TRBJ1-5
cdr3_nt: TGTGCCAGCAGTTTAGTGCGGAACCAGCCCCAGCATTTT
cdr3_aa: CASSLVRNQPQHF

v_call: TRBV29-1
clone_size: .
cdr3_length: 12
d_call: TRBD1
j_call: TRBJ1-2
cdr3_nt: TGCAGCGACCGACAGGGGGCATATGGCTACACCTTC
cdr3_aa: CSDRQGAYGYTF

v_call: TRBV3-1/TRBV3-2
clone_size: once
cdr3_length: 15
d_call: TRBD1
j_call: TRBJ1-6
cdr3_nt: TGTGCCAGCAGCCGACAGGGGGGTGCGGATTCACCCCTCCACTTT
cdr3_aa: CASSRQGGADSPLHF

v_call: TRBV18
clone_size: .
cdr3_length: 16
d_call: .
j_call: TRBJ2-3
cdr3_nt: TGTGCCAGCTCACTCTATCTTATCGTAAACCCAGATACGCAGTATTTT
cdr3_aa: CASSLYLIVNPDTQYF

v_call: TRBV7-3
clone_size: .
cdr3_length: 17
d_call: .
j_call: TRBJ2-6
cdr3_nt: TGTGCCAGCAGCTTACAGGCCCCAGGTGCTGGGGCCAACGTCCTGACTTTC
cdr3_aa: CASSLQAPGAGANVLTF

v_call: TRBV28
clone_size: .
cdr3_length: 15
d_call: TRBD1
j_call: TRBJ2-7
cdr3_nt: TGTGCCAGCAGATTTCGTGAGGACAGGGGCTTCGAGCAGTACTTC
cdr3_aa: CASRFREDRGFEQYF

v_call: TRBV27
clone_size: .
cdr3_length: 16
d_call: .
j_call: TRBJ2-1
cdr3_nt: TGTGCCAGCAGTTTATGGGGCCAGAGCTCCTACAATGAGCAGTTCTTC
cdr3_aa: CASSLWGQSSYNEQFF

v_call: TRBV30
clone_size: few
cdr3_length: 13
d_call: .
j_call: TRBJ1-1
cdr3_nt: TGTGCCTGGAGCGCGACCGCTAACACTGAAGCTTTCTTT
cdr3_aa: CAWSATANTEAFF

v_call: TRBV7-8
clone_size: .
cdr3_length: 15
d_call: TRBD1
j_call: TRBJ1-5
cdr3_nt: TGTGCCAGCAGAGGGACAGAACTTAGCAATCAGCCCCAGCATTTT
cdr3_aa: CASRGTELSNQPQHF

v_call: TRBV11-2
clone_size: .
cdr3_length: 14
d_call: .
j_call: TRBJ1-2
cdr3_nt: TGTGCCAGCAGCTTACTCCCCGAAGCCTATGGCTACACCTTC
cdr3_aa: CASSLLPEAYGYTF

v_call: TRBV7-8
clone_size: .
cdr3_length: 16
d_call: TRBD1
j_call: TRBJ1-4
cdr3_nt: TGTGCCAGCAGCTTAGCGCAGGCAGGGGGTAATGAAAAACTGTTTTTT
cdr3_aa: CASSLAQAGGNEKLFF